Below, 4 T cell receptor beta chains from the same sample are listed, as sequenced in a study of OX40 agonist ivuxolimab in advanced cancers. The assay was immunoSEQ multiplex PCR, and TCRdb's table has in-frame clones only and misses some. The table lists around 70,000 clones, 81% of them singletons. This specimen consisted of CD4+ or CD8+ T cells sorted from blood, obtained in a trial of the OX40 agonist ivuxolimab. The receptors derive from an adult with an advanced solid tumor such as melanoma, head and neck, liver or kidney cancer.

This chain links TRBV15 with TRBJ1-5; 10 nucleotides line up with TRBD1. Germline V gives CDR1 LNHNV, CDR2 YYDKDF (reference sequence). V was pared by 8 bases and J by 5 bases, with 9 bases of the junction left unmatched. This CDR3 has 15 residues. The DNA of the CDR3 is TGTGCCACCCATGACAGGGGGCGGGGGTATCAGCCCCAGCATTTT. This gives the protein CATHDRGRGYQPQHF.

V gene TRBV7-8 combines with J gene TRBJ1-2; maybe TRBD1 (5 bases). V was clipped by 4 bases and J by 5 bases, with 20 bases between them. Germline CDR1 is SGHVS and CDR2 is FQNEAQ. This CDR3 contains 16 residues. This CDR3 reads CASSSRSREPRYGYTF. The CDR3 region has the DNA TGTGCCAGCAGCTCCCGCTCCAGGGAACCGAGATATGGCTACACCTTC.

The rearrangement links TRBV10-3 to TRBJ2-7; D ambiguous. Germline CDR1 ENHRY, CDR2 SYGVKD. The CDR3 runs 14 residues. Trimming cost V 6 bases and J 0 bases, with 12 bases left between them. The CDR3, as DNA: TGTGCCATCAGCCGGACGACTCTCTCCTACGAGCAGTACTTC. Amino acids: CAISRTTLSYEQYF.

This chain uses TRBV25-1 with TRBJ2-1; the match to TRBD2 covers 8 bases. Germline lookup yields CDR1 MGHDK and CDR2 SYGVNS. The CDR3 spans 14 residues. After removal of 5 bases from V and 6 bases from J, the junction contained 6 bases not matched to a gene. The CDR3 nucleotides read TGTGCCAGCAGTCCCAGCGGGAGCACCAATGAGCAGTTCTTC. Amino acids: CASSPSGSTNEQFF.